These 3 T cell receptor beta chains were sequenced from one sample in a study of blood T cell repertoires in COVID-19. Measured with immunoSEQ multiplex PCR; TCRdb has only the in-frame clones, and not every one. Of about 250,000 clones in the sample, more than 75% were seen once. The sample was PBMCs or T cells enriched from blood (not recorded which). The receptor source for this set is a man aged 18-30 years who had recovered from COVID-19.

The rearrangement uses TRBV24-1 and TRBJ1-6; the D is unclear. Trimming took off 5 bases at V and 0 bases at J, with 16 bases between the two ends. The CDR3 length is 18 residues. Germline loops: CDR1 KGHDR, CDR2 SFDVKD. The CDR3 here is CATSGWVSVSSYNSPLHF. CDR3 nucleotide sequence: TGTGCCACCAGTGGGTGGGTGAGCGTCAGCTCCTATAATTCACCCCTCCACTTT.

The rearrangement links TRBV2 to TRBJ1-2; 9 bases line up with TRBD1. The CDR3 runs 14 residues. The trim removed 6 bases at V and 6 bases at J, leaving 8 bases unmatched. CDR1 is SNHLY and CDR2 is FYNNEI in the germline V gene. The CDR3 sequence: CASRDRGYSDGYTF. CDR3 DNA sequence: TGTGCCAGCAGGGACAGGGGTTATTCTGATGGCTACACCTTC.

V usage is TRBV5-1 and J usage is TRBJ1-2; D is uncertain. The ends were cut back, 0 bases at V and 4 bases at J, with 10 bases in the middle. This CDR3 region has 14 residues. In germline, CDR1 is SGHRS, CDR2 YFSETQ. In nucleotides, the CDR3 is TGCGCCAGCAGCTTGGTGGGTGGAGGCTATGGCTACACCTTC. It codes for CASSLVGGGYGYTF.